The T cell receptor beta chain described here comes from a study of blood T cell repertoires in COVID-19. Overall study context: The samples span acute and convalescent COVID-19 from the United States, Italy and Spain. The cDNA or gDNA used as material had been derived from T cells, B-cell-depleted T cells, or PBMCs.

In the authors' methods: Researchers report that nucleated cell counts were estimated from reference gene primer amplification. Sequencing used immunoSEQ multiplex PCR; TCRdb keeps in-frame clones, though not all of them. V, J and clone size are taken as reported in that table, and D and trimming were inferred from the DNA itself. The data contain around 130,000 clones, about 77% of them seen just once; the ten biggest clones take up around 20%. Looked up from germline, CDR1 is SGHTA and CDR2 is FQGNSA. V shed 2 bases and J shed 7 bases, with 12 bases lying between them. There are 15 residues in the CDR3.

The clonotype originates from a man aged 80 or over with acute or convalescent COVID-19. This rearrangement joins TRBV7-2 to TRBJ1-6; no firm D call. What was sequenced was peripheral blood. The CDR3 DNA reads as TGTGCCAGCAGCTTATCGACCGCGGGGAATTCACCCCTCCACTTT. It translates to CASSLSTAGNSPLHF.